A single sample is the source of the 16 T cell receptor beta chains below, sequenced in a study of blood T cell repertoires in COVID-19. Profiling relied on immunoSEQ multiplex PCR, and the TCRdb table lists in-frame clones only, not all of them. In the table there are 150,000 to 200,000 clones, about four fifths of which are singletons. The sequencing input was PBMCs or T cells enriched from blood (not recorded which). All receptors come from a middle-aged man who had recovered from COVID-19.

The chain carries TRBV9 and TRBJ2-3; 10 bases match TRBD2. The CDR3 totals 17 residues. Trimming at V came to 0 bases and at J to 0 bases, leaving 4 bases not matched to a gene. Germline V lookup: CDR1 SGDLS, CDR2 YYNGEE. The CDR3 loop reads CASSVETSGISTDTQYF. The CDR3, as DNA: TGTGCCAGCAGCGTAGAAACTAGCGGGATTAGCACAGATACGCAGTATTTT.

This clone was seen just once. The chain recombines TRBV9 with TRBJ1-2; 7 bases match TRBD1. CDR3 size: 13 residues. CDR1 and CDR2 (germline): SGDLS, YYNGEE. V was pared by 4 bases and J by 2 bases, with 2 bases of the junction left unmatched. The CDR3 DNA reads as TGTGCCAGCAGCTCGGACAGGAACTATGGCTACACCTTC. It translates to CASSSDRNYGYTF.

The gene calls are TRBV19 and TRBJ2-5; no clear D. The CDR3 is made up of 13 amino acids. The germline gives CDR1 LNHDA, CDR2 SQIVND (reference sequence). V lost 6 bases, J lost 2 bases, and 10 bases lay in between. The CDR3 protein is CASSLSTQETQYF. CDR3 bases: TGTGCCAGTAGCCTCTCGACACAAGAGACCCAGTACTTC.

The chain has TRBV19 and TRBJ2-2, with D maybe TRBD2 (6 bases). The CDR3 has 17 residues. The ends were cut back, 6 bases at V and 3 bases at J, with 20 bases in the middle. The germline V gene encodes CDR1 LNHDA and CDR2 SQIVND (reference sequence). The CDR3 coding sequence is TGTGCCAGTAGGGCCGAGCGGAGGGGCGGTCACACCGGGGAGCTGTTTTTT. Translated, it gives CASRAERRGGHTGELFF.

The chain's CDR3 is CASQRQRSSYEQYF. The CDR3 DNA is TGTGCCAGCCAGAGACAGCGCAGCTCCTACGAGCAGTACTTC. This sequence joins TRBV6-5 and TRBJ2-7, with D perhaps matching TRBD1 (5 bases). V was trimmed by 8 bases and J by 0 bases, leaving 14 bases between them. Germline lookup yields CDR1 MNHEY and CDR2 SVGAGI. CDR3 size: 14 residues.

The chain has TRBV15 and TRBJ2-5; a weak D match, TRBD1 (6 bases). V lost 0 bases, J lost 5 bases, and 13 bases lay in between. Germline CDR1 and CDR2: LNHNV and YYDKDF (reference sequence). The CDR3 consists of 15 residues. CDR3 loop: CATSRDGKGEETQYF. The CDR3 DNA reads as TGTGCCACCAGCAGAGATGGGAAGGGGGAGGAGACCCAGTACTTC.

The rearrangement links TRBV5-1 to TRBJ2-5; 10 bases are a match to TRBD2. The trim removed 4 bases at V and 2 bases at J, leaving 8 bases unmatched. From germline, CDR1 is SGHRS and CDR2 YFSETQ. This CDR3 spans 16 amino acids. The CDR3 loop reads CASSLGLAAFQETQYF. In DNA form, the CDR3 reads TGCGCCAGCAGCCTTGGACTAGCGGCATTTCAAGAGACCCAGTACTTC.

The chain is built from TRBV5-4 and TRBJ1-2; 10 nucleotides agree with TRBD1. Germline V lookup: CDR1 SGHNT, CDR2 YYREEE (reference sequence). This CDR3 has 16 residues. The junction had 11 bases not matched to a gene; V was cut back by 4 bases and J by 5 bases. In DNA, the CDR3 is TGTGCCAGCAGCACGTCCCGGGACAGGGGTCGATATGGCTACACCTTC. Residues: CASSTSRDRGRYGYTF.

J is TRBJ2-5 and V is TRBV11-2; D may be TRBD2 (5 bases). Per the germline V gene, CDR1 is SGHAT and CDR2 is FQNNGV. V gave up 1 base and J gave up 1 base, with 10 bases separating them. This CDR3 contains 15 residues. The CDR3 DNA is TGTGCCAGCAGCTTAGGCTCGGGGTTCCAAGAGACCCAGTACTTC. Translated: CASSLGSGFQETQYF.

The V call is TRBV7-2, the J call TRBJ1-1, with a tentative D call TRBD1 (6 bases). The CDR3 covers 15 residues. Trimming took 2 bases from V and 0 from J, leaving 10 bases between them. CDR1 is SGHTA and CDR2 is FQGNSA in the germline V gene. CDR3 sequence reads: CASSLQGMMNTEAFF. CDR3 nucleotide sequence: TGTGCCAGCAGCTTACAGGGGATGATGAACACTGAAGCTTTCTTT.

CDR3 coding DNA: TGCGCCAGCAGCGCCGGACTAGGAGGCACAGATACGCAGTATTTT. Protein product: CASSAGLGGTDTQYF. V usage is TRBV5-1 and J usage is TRBJ2-3; the match to TRBD2 covers 7 bases. The CDR3 is 15 residues long. V lost 4 bases, J lost 1 base, and 6 bases stayed unmatched. Looked up from germline, CDR1 is SGHRS and CDR2 is YFSETQ.

The chain has TRBV24-1 and TRBJ2-7, with a possible D match to TRBD1 (7 bases). The CDR3 loop spans 13 amino acids. Germline V CDR1 and CDR2: KGHDR, SFDVKD. The V and J ends lost 3 bases and 4 bases respectively, with 9 bases between them. The CDR3 is CATSDAGQYEQYF. The DNA for the CDR3 is TGTGCCACCAGTGATGCGGGACAGTACGAGCAGTACTTC.

This sequence joins TRBV7-8 and TRBJ2-3; unclear D gene. Trimming took off 1 base at V and 1 base at J, with 6 bases between the two ends. CDR1 is SGHVS and CDR2 is FQNEAQ in the germline V gene. The CDR3 totals 14 residues. DNA of the CDR3: TGTGCCAGCAGCTTAGATCAGGGCACAGATACGCAGTATTTT. As protein: CASSLDQGTDTQYF.

This chain links TRBV2 with TRBJ1-1, with D possibly matching TRBD1 (6 bases). The ends were cut back, 4 bases at V and 3 bases at J, with 9 bases in the middle. The CDR3 is made up of 13 amino acids. CDR1 is SNHLY, CDR2 FYNNEI, per germline. The CDR3 nucleotides are TGTGCCAGCAGTGGAGGGGGTTACACTGAAGCTTTCTTT. Amino acid sequence: CASSGGGYTEAFF.

Of note for this clone: Within the sample, other DNA sequences also encode this same CDR3. The J gene is TRBJ1-5, the V gene TRBV2, with TRBD1 matching 7 bases. The CDR3 totals 14 residues. The germline V gene encodes CDR1 SNHLY and CDR2 FYNNEI. Trimming at V came to 6 bases and at J to 2 bases, leaving 4 bases not matched to a gene. CDR3 amino acids: CASRLGQGNQPQHF. CDR3 nucleotides: TGTGCCAGCAGACTTGGACAGGGCAATCAGCCCCAGCATTTT.

This clone was recorded only once. This chain joins TRBV2 and TRBJ2-7; weak D call: TRBD2 (7 bases). The ends were cut back, 6 bases at V and 2 bases at J, with 17 bases in the middle. This CDR3 has 15 residues. Germline V CDR1 and CDR2: SNHLY, FYNNEI. CDR3 nucleotides: TGTGCCAGCAGGGCGCAAGGGGGGGCGGCCTACGAGCAGTACTTC. This encodes CASRAQGGAAYEQYF.